Listed here are 17 T cell receptor beta chains from one sample, sequenced in a study of cytomegalovirus exposure and HLA in healthy donors. Use of 60 Vbeta and 13 Jbeta primers characterized the PCR. Some clones are missing from TCRdb's copy, which holds only in-frame ones; the method was immunoSEQ multiplex PCR. Here the sample spans under 200,000 clones, over 75% being singletons. Sequenced: PBMCs. The receptors originated from a man in his forties or fifties in good health and CMV-seropositive.

The J gene is TRBJ1-5, the V gene TRBV13; weak D call: TRBD1 (5 bases). Trimming removed 0 bases from V and 7 bases from J, with 13 bases in between. The CDR3 has 15 residues. Germline V gives CDR1 PRHDT, CDR2 FYEKMQ (reference sequence). The CDR3 reads CASSLGQVNRQPQHF. Here the CDR3 DNA reads TGTGCCAGCAGCTTAGGACAGGTAAATAGACAGCCCCAGCATTTT.

This clone appeared a single time. The chain uses TRBV4-2 and TRBJ2-2; 12 bases are a match to TRBD2. This CDR3 has 18 amino acids. Per the germline V gene, CDR1 is LGHNA and CDR2 is YNFKEQ. After removal of 0 bases from V and 1 base from J, the junction contained 3 bases not matched to a gene. CDR3 in DNA: TGTGCCAGCAGCCAAGATCAACTAGCGGGGGGGAACACCGGGGAGCTGTTTTTT. Its protein is CASSQDQLAGGNTGELFF.

The chain is built from TRBV10-3 and TRBJ2-3, with 12 bases aligning to TRBD2. This CDR3 contains 15 residues. Trimming cost V 9 bases and J 3 bases; bases outside gene matches: 7. CDR1 is ENHRY and CDR2 is SYGVKD in the germline V gene. CDR3 loop: CAIASGGANTDTQYF. The CDR3 DNA follows: TGTGCCATTGCTAGCGGGGGGGCCAATACAGATACGCAGTATTTT.

The chain combines TRBV27 with TRBJ1-6; TRBD1 agrees at 7 bases. This CDR3 is 14 amino acids long. V dropped 6 bases and J dropped 6; count of bases not matched to a gene: 5. CDR1 is MNHEY, CDR2 SMNVEV, per germline (reference sequence). The CDR3 protein is CASRRQGTNSPLHF. CDR3 DNA sequence: TGTGCCAGCAGGAGACAGGGAACTAATTCACCCCTCCACTTT.

CDR3 sequence: CASSAGTGGNGELFF. CDR3 sequence (DNA): TGTGCCAGCAGCGCCGGGACAGGGGGCAACGGGGAGCTGTTTTTT. The chain uses TRBV9 and TRBJ2-2, with 12 positions matching TRBD1. Germline assignment: CDR1 SGDLS and CDR2 YYNGEE. With 3 bases clipped from V and 7 bases from J, the junction kept 4 bases outside the gene matches. This CDR3 comprises 15 residues.

CDR3 region: CASSPRWGADTQYF. The CDR3 DNA sequence: TGTGCCAGCAGCCCCCGCTGGGGGGCAGATACGCAGTATTTT. This rearrangement joins TRBV9 to TRBJ2-3; weak D call: TRBD2 (6 bases). This CDR3 region has 14 residues. CDR1 is SGDLS, CDR2 YYNGEE, per germline. V lost 4 bases and J 4 bases, leaving 13 bases between the germline ends.

The sample holds a few counts of this clone. The rearrangement joins TRBV18 to TRBJ1-4; the D gene is possibly TRBD1 (5 bases). CDR3 length equals 14 residues. V was pared by 4 bases and J by 6 bases, with 12 bases between. CDR1 and CDR2 from the germline V gene are KGHSH and LQKENI. CDR3 amino acids: CASSRSPGDEKLFF. The CDR3 nucleotides read TGTGCCAGCTCACGATCCCCGGGGGATGAAAAACTGTTTTTT.

The rearrangement joins TRBV7-6 to TRBJ2-3; 11 positions match TRBD1. The CDR3 extends over 16 amino acids. Germline CDR1 reads SGHVS; CDR2 reads FNYEAQ. V lost 5 bases, J lost 4 bases, and 8 bases stayed unmatched. CDR3 region: CASSIRTGGDPDTQYF. CDR3 bases: TGTGCCAGCAGCATAAGGACAGGGGGCGACCCAGATACGCAGTATTTT.

This rearrangement joins TRBV5-1 to TRBJ1-6; 8 bases align to TRBD1. CDR1 and CDR2 (germline): SGHRS, YFSETQ. The length of the CDR3 is 16 residues. V lost 4 bases, J lost 6 bases, and 9 bases stayed unmatched. The CDR3 is CASSGKTGGGNSPLHF. The CDR3 DNA is TGCGCCAGCAGCGGAAAAACAGGGGGGGGTAATTCACCCCTCCACTTT.

This clone was recorded once. The chain combines TRBV19 with TRBJ2-3; 11 bases match TRBD1. V was pared by 5 bases and J by 6 bases, with 7 bases of the junction left unmatched. The V gene's germline CDR1 is LNHDA and CDR2 SQIVND (reference sequence). The CDR3 sequence is 15 residues long. The CDR3 DNA reads TGTGCCAGTAGTGGACAGGGGGCAAGTGCTGATACGCAGTATTTT. It is translated as CASSGQGASADTQYF.

The chain has TRBV7-3 and TRBJ2-1; TRBD2 aligns across 9 bases. V was clipped by 0 bases and J by 0 bases; unmatched bases: 6. Germline-derived CDR1 and CDR2 are SGHTA and FQGTGA. The CDR3 length is 18 residues. In DNA form, the CDR3 reads TGTGCCAGCAGCTTAACGGACAGCGGGGGGAGCTCCTACAATGAGCAGTTCTTC. It is translated as CASSLTDSGGSSYNEQFF.

CDR3 loop: CAKVAHMENEQYF. In DNA form, the CDR3 reads TGTGCCAAGGTGGCGCATATGGAGAACGAGCAGTACTTC. The chain couples TRBV6-5 to TRBJ2-7; D is unresolved. From germline, CDR1 is MNHEY and CDR2 SVGAGI. The CDR3 has 13 residues. The V and J ends lost 10 bases and 5 bases respectively, with 18 bases between them.

This clone was detected only once. The rearrangement joins TRBV6-6 to TRBJ2-2; 9 bases match TRBD2. The junction had 3 bases not matched to a gene; V was cut back by 5 bases and J by 5 bases. This CDR3 region has 14 residues. Germline CDR1 and CDR2: MNHNY and SVGAGI (reference sequence). Written as DNA, the CDR3 is TGTGCCAGCAGTAGGCTAGCGGGGACCGGGGAGCTGTTTTTT. It is translated as CASSRLAGTGELFF.

This chain links TRBV28 with TRBJ1-1; 7 bases fit TRBD1. Germline CDR1 is MDHEN and CDR2 is SYDVKM. V lost 6 bases to trimming and J lost 4 bases; unmatched junction nucleotides: 14. This CDR3 spans 16 amino acids. The CDR3: CASSRPGTVKSTEAFF. DNA for the CDR3: TGTGCCAGCAGCCGACCGGGGACAGTGAAATCCACTGAAGCTTTCTTT. Full variable domain (rest looked up from reference TRBV28 and TRBJ1-1): DVKVTQSSRYLVKRTGEKVFLECVQDMDHENMFWYRQDPGLGLRLIYFSYDVKMKEKGDIPEGYSVSREKKERFSLILESASTNQTSMYLCASSRPGTVKSTEAFFGQGTRLTVV.

This chain links TRBV27 with TRBJ2-2; 13 bases are shared with TRBD2. CDR1 and CDR2 from the germline V gene are MNHEY and SMNVEV (reference sequence). V lost 4 bases and J lost 4; bases outside the gene matches: 18. CDR3 length: 21 residues. The DNA for the CDR3 is TGTGCCAGCAGTTGGGGGCCCCTAAGACTAGCGGGGGGCCGCGGCACCGGGGAGCTGTTTTTT. It specifies CASSWGPLRLAGGRGTGELFF.

This chain links TRBV10-2 with TRBJ1-3, with TRBD1 as a possible D gene (5 bases). V dropped 0 bases and J dropped 4 bases, with 10 bases sitting between them. Germline V lookup: CDR1 WSHSY, CDR2 SAAADI. CDR3 length equals 15 residues. CDR3 DNA sequence: TGCGCCAGCAGTGAGTCGGGGGGTTCGGGAAACACCATATATTTT. This sequence encodes CASSESGGSGNTIYF.

The gene calls are TRBV6-1 and TRBJ2-3; TRBD1 might be the D (5 bases). V gave up 7 bases and J gave up 4 bases, with 12 bases separating them. Germline V gene lookup returns CDR1 MNHNS and CDR2 SASEGT. The CDR3 has 13 residues. The CDR3 bases are TGTGCCAGCATTCTCAGGGATGCAGATACGCAGTATTTT. This gives the protein CASILRDADTQYF.